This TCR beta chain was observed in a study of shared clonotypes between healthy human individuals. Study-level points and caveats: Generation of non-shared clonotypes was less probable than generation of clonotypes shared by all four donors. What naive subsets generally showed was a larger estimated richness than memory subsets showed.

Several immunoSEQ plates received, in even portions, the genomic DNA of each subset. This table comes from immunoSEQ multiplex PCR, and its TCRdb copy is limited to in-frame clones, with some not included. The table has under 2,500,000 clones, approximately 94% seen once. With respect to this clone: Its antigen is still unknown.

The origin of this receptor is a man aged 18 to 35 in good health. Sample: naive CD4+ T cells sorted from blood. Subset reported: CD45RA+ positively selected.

CDR3 residues: CASSYSGSPTYEQYF. The DNA for the CDR3 is TGTGCCAGCAGTTACTCAGGGTCACCTACCTACGAGCAGTACTTC. V gene TRBV6-5 combines with J gene TRBJ2-7; D unresolved. With 0 bases removed from V and 2 bases from J, the gap between germline ends came to 11 bases. The CDR3 length is 15 residues. CDR1 and CDR2 (germline): MNHEY, SVGAGI.